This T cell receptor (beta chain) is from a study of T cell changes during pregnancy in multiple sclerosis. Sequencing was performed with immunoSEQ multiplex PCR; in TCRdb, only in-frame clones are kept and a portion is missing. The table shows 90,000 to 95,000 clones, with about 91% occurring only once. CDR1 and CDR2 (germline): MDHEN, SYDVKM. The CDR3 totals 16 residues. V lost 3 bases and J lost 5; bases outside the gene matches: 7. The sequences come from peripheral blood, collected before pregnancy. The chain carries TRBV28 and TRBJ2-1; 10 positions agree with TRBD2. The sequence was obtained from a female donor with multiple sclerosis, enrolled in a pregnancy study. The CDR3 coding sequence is TGTGCCAGCAGTTTGGGAACTAGCGGGAAAAACAATGAGCAGTTCTTC. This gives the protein CASSLGTSGKNNEQFF.